This paragraph reports one TCR beta chain. Its antigen is unknown. V was clipped by 3 bases and J by 4 bases; unmatched bases: 5. The V gene's germline CDR1 is SGDLS and CDR2 YYNGEE. The CDR3 loop spans 14 amino acids. These data belong to a study of cytomegalovirus exposure and HLA in healthy donors. Across the whole study: Out of 398 genotyped donors, about 80% belonged to the Caucasian-associated ancestry cluster.

The PCR was carried out with 60 Vbeta primers and 13 Jbeta primers. Repertoires were generated with immunoSEQ multiplex PCR, while TCRdb's copy carries only in-frame clones and drops some. The sample yields approximately 96,000 clones, roughly 70% seen once. Points from the study as a whole: Many donors shared some public TCRs, even though most TCR sequences were rare.

The receptor was derived from a male donor in good health and CMV-seronegative. The sample was PBMCs. This chain joins TRBV9 and TRBJ1-2; 8 bases fit TRBD1. The CDR3 loop is CASSAGQGSYGYTF. CDR3 bases: TGTGCCAGCAGCGCCGGACAGGGCTCCTATGGCTACACCTTC. The variable domain in full, completed from reference TRBV9 and TRBJ1-2, reads DSGVTQTPKHLITATGQRVTLRCSPRSGDLSVYWYQQSLDQGLQFLIQYYNGEERAKGNILERFSAQQFPDLHSELNLSSLELGDSALYFCASSAGQGSYGYTFGSGTRLTVV.